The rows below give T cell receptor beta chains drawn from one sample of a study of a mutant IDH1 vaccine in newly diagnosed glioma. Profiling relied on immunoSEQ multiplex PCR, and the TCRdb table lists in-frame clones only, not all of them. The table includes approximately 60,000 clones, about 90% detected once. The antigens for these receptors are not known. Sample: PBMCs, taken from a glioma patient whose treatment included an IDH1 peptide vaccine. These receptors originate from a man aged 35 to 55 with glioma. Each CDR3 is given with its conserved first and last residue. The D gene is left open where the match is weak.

CDR3 protein: CASSLYRQPQHF
CDR3 DNA: TGTGCCAGCAGCTTATACCGTCAGCCCCAGCATTTT
V gene: TRBV7-2
J gene: TRBJ1-5
D gene: .

CDR3 protein: CASSLSRRGPTDTQYF
CDR3 DNA: TGTGCCAGCAGCTTAAGTAGGCGGGGCCCCACAGATACGCAGTATTTT
V gene: TRBV7-8
J gene: TRBJ2-3
D gene: .

CDR3 protein: CASSLAGVAQETQYF
CDR3 DNA: TGTGCTAGCAGCTTAGCGGGGGTAGCCCAAGAGACCCAGTACTTC
V gene: TRBV7-7
J gene: TRBJ2-5
D gene: TRBD2

CDR3 protein: CASSPKGGEAYEQYF
CDR3 DNA: TGCGCCAGCAGTCCAAAGGGAGGGGAGGCCTACGAGCAGTACTTC
V gene: TRBV5-1
J gene: TRBJ2-7
D gene: TRBD2

CDR3 protein: CASSQDLLDQETQYF
CDR3 DNA: TGTGCCAGCAGCCAAGACCTACTAGACCAAGAGACCCAGTACTTC
V gene: TRBV4-2
J gene: TRBJ2-5
D gene: .

CDR3 protein: CASSHSPTSSYEQYF
CDR3 DNA: TGCGCCAGCAGCCATAGTCCGACGTCTTCCTACGAGCAGTACTTC
V gene: TRBV4-1
J gene: TRBJ2-7
D gene: .

CDR3 protein: CASSPLVTAVYEQYF
CDR3 DNA: TGCGCCAGCAGCCCCTTAGTAACAGCCGTTTACGAGCAGTACTTC
V gene: TRBV4-1
J gene: TRBJ2-7
D gene: .

CDR3 protein: CASSLSILGVETQYF
CDR3 DNA: TGTGCCAGCAGTTTATCAATATTGGGGGTAGAGACCCAGTACTTC
V gene: TRBV27
J gene: TRBJ2-5
D gene: .

CDR3 protein: CASSFTGSGGQPQHF
CDR3 DNA: TGTGCCAGCAGCTTCACCGGGTCGGGTGGACAGCCCCAGCATTTT
V gene: TRBV5-6
J gene: TRBJ1-5
D gene: .

CDR3 protein: CASSQPLNEQFF
CDR3 DNA: TGTGCCAGCAGCCAACCGTTAAATGAGCAGTTCTTC
V gene: TRBV4-2
J gene: TRBJ2-1
D gene: .

CDR3 protein: CSVEGLGEAEAFF
CDR3 DNA: TGCAGCGTTGAGGGTTTGGGGGAGGCTGAAGCTTTCTTT
V gene: TRBV29-1
J gene: TRBJ1-1
D gene: .